The 21 T cell receptor beta chains below all came from one sample that was sequenced in a study of OX40 agonist ivuxolimab in advanced cancers. Generated by immunoSEQ multiplex PCR, the TCRdb table keeps only in-frame clones and is missing some. The sample includes approximately 80,000 clones, more than 90% of them seen just once. The source material was CD4+ or CD8+ T cells sorted from blood, sampled in a trial of the OX40 agonist ivuxolimab. The receptors shown here come from an adult with an advanced solid tumor such as melanoma, head and neck, liver or kidney cancer.

The rearrangement links TRBV19 to TRBJ1-3; D is possibly TRBD1 (5 bases). This CDR3 contains 14 residues. Trimming cost V 9 bases and J 0 bases, with 12 bases left between them. CDR1 and CDR2 from the germline V gene are LNHDA and SQIVND (reference sequence). In DNA form, the CDR3 reads TGTGCCAGCCGGAGGGGCAGCTCTGGAAACACCATATATTTT. This gives the protein CASRRGSSGNTIYF.

The rearrangement links TRBV5-1 to TRBJ2-7, with D perhaps TRBD1 (6 bases). This CDR3 has 13 residues. Germline V CDR1 and CDR2: SGHRS, YFSETQ. The V end lost 3 bases, the J end lost 4 bases, and 11 bases lay between the germline ends. CDR3 in amino acids: CASSWQGGYEQYF. In nucleotides, the CDR3 is TGCGCCAGCAGCTGGCAAGGGGGTTACGAGCAGTACTTC. Full variable domain (rest looked up from reference TRBV5-1 and TRBJ2-7): KAGVTQTPRYLIKTRGQQVTLSCSPISGHRSVSWYQQTPGQGLQFLFEYFSETQRNKGNFPGRFSGRQFSNSRSEMNVSTLELGDSALYLCASSWQGGYEQYFGPGTRLTVT.

The rearrangement uses TRBV5-4 and TRBJ2-7; 9 positions match TRBD1. V lost 4 bases, J lost 0 bases, and 2 bases stayed unmatched. The germline V gene has CDR1 SGHNT and CDR2 YYREEE (reference sequence). This CDR3 region has 14 residues. The CDR3 protein is CASSPTGGSYEQYF. Here the CDR3 DNA reads TGTGCCAGCAGCCCGACAGGGGGCTCCTACGAGCAGTACTTC.

The genes are TRBV4-2 and TRBJ2-7; D possibly corresponds to TRBD2 (6 bases). Germline-derived CDR1 and CDR2 are LGHNA and YNFKEQ. Trimming removed 1 base from V and 3 bases from J, with 16 bases in between. The CDR3 contains 16 residues. CDR3 sequence: CASSQAGFAGNYEQYF. The DNA for the CDR3 is TGTGCCAGCAGCCAAGCCGGTTTTGCGGGAAACTACGAGCAGTACTTC.

The chain links TRBV7-8 to TRBJ2-7; tentatively, D is TRBD2 (6 bases). This CDR3 region has 15 residues. V shed 1 base and J shed 4 bases, with 14 bases lying between them. Germline-derived CDR1 and CDR2 are SGHVS and FQNEAQ. CDR3 sequence reads: CASSLDSGLPYEQYF. The CDR3 DNA reads as TGTGCCAGCAGCTTAGATTCGGGACTGCCTTACGAGCAGTACTTC.

This clone was observed once. This chain links TRBV6-1 with TRBJ2-5; no clear D gene. V lost 4 bases to trimming and J lost 5 bases, with 8 bases between them. There are 12 residues in the CDR3. The germline gives CDR1 MNHNS, CDR2 SASEGT. This CDR3 is CASSAVMETQYF. Here the CDR3 DNA reads TGTGCCAGCAGTGCGGTAATGGAGACCCAGTACTTC.

The chain has TRBV5-4 and TRBJ1-2; D might be TRBD1 (6 bases). Per the germline V gene, CDR1 is SGHNT and CDR2 is YYREEE (reference sequence). The CDR3 is 13 residues long. With 9 bases removed from V and 1 base from J, the gap between germline ends came to 13 bases. CDR3 in DNA: TGTGCCACCAAAGGGGGGAATAACTATGGCTACACCTTC. Its translation: CATKGGNNYGYTF. Full variable domain (outside the CDR3, taken from reference TRBV5-4 and TRBJ1-2): ETGVTQSPTHLIKTRGQQVTLRCSSQSGHNTVSWYQQALGQGPQFIFQYYREEENGRGNFPPRFSGLQFPNYSSELNVNALELDDSALYLCATKGGNNYGYTFGSGTRLTVV.

V and J are TRBV11-2 and TRBJ2-3, with TRBD1 matching 9 bases. The CDR3 loop spans 16 amino acids. Germline-derived CDR1 and CDR2 are SGHAT and FQNNGV. V was pared by 5 bases and J by 2 bases, with 8 bases of the junction left unmatched. CDR3 region: CASSHSGTGFTDTQYF. The CDR3 region has the DNA TGTGCCAGCAGCCACTCCGGGACAGGGTTCACAGATACGCAGTATTTT. Variable domain in full (rest from reference TRBV11-2 and TRBJ2-3): EAGVAQSPRYKIIEKRQSVAFWCNPISGHATLYWYQQILGQGPKLLIQFQNNGVVDDSQLPKDRFSAERLKGVDSTLKIQPAKLEDSAVYLCASSHSGTGFTDTQYFGPGTRLTVL.

The J gene is TRBJ1-4, the V gene TRBV30; D gene unclear. This CDR3 region has 14 residues. V was cut by 3 bases and J by 5 bases, with 13 bases left in between. From germline, CDR1 is GTSNPN and CDR2 SVGIG (reference sequence). The CDR3 sequence: CAWRRGLVNEKLFF. CDR3 nucleotides: TGTGCCTGGAGAAGAGGCCTGGTGAATGAAAAACTGTTTTTT.

The chain recombines TRBV6-5 with TRBJ1-2, with unresolved D. Germline V lookup: CDR1 MNHEY, CDR2 SVGAGI. Trimming removed 0 bases from V and 0 bases from J, with 11 bases in between. The CDR3 is 16 residues long. The CDR3 DNA sequence: TGTGCCAGCAGTTACTCGACATTCCAGACTAACTATGGCTACACCTTC. Protein: CASSYSTFQTNYGYTF.

A single count supports this clone. The rearrangement uses TRBV28 and TRBJ2-7; TRBD2 is a possible D gene (6 bases). The CDR3 consists of 12 residues. V was trimmed by 5 bases and J by 6 bases, leaving 11 bases between them. Per the germline V gene, CDR1 is MDHEN and CDR2 is SYDVKM. For the CDR3, the DNA is TGTGCCAGCAGTGAGACTAGGTCCGAGCAGTACTTC. Protein: CASSETRSEQYF. Complete variable domain (other parts from reference TRBV28 and TRBJ2-7): DVKVTQSSRYLVKRTGEKVFLECVQDMDHENMFWYRQDPGLGLRLIYFSYDVKMKEKGDIPEGYSVSREKKERFSLILESASTNQTSMYLCASSETRSEQYFGPGTRLTVT.

The chain couples TRBV28 to TRBJ2-1; 9 positions match TRBD1. The germline V gene encodes CDR1 MDHEN and CDR2 SYDVKM. V gave up 3 bases and J gave up 6 bases; unmatched junction bases: 9. This CDR3 contains 16 residues. The CDR3 loop reads CASSFVGTGPGNEQFF. CDR3 DNA sequence: TGTGCCAGCAGTTTTGTTGGGACAGGGCCGGGCAATGAGCAGTTCTTC.

This sequence joins TRBV9 and TRBJ1-2, with TRBD1 matching 8 bases. In germline, CDR1 is SGDLS, CDR2 YYNGEE. This CDR3 is built from 14 residues. Trimming removed 0 bases from V and 8 bases from J; junction bases left unmatched: 6. CDR3 loop: CASSVEGQASGYTF. CDR3 nucleotide sequence: TGTGCCAGCAGCGTAGAGGGACAGGCATCGGGCTACACCTTC.

The rearrangement uses TRBV2 and TRBJ2-7, with 7 bases that match TRBD2. CDR3 length equals 12 residues. Germline CDR1 and CDR2: SNHLY and FYNNEI. J gave up 5 bases and V 7 bases, and 5 bases lay outside the gene matches. CDR3 coding DNA: TGTGCCAGCACCCCCAGCGGGAACGAGCAGTACTTC. Translation gives CASTPSGNEQYF.

The rearrangement links TRBV10-3 to TRBJ1-5, with a tentative D call TRBD1 (6 bases). Deletions cut 4 bases from V and 4 bases from J, with 8 bases between. The CDR3 is 13 residues long. CDR1 is ENHRY, CDR2 SYGVKD, per germline. This chain's CDR3 is CAISAGTNQPQHF. The CDR3 DNA is TGTGCCATCAGTGCTGGGACAAATCAGCCCCAGCATTTT.

The chain links TRBV7-8 to TRBJ2-2; 9 bases are shared with TRBD1. Germline-derived CDR1 and CDR2 are SGHVS and FQNEAQ. The CDR3 length is 17 residues. V lost 5 bases to trimming and J lost 1 base; unmatched junction nucleotides: 8. The CDR3 loop is CASSTPGQGGNTGELFF. CDR3 bases: TGTGCCAGCAGCACCCCGGGACAGGGAGGGAACACCGGGGAGCTGTTTTTT.

This chain uses TRBV20-1 with TRBJ2-7; no definite D call. Trimming pared 1 base from V and 5 bases from J, leaving 6 bases between. Germline V gene data show CDR1 as DFQATT and CDR2 as SNEGSKA (reference sequence). The CDR3 consists of 11 residues. The CDR3 loop is CSARGFDEQYF. The CDR3 DNA follows: TGCAGTGCTAGAGGTTTTGACGAGCAGTACTTC.

This chain joins TRBV28 and TRBJ2-1; 11 bases agree with TRBD2. The J segment lost 9 bases and the V segment lost 11 bases, leaving 9 bases of the junction unmatched. This CDR3 contains 13 residues. In germline, CDR1 is MDHEN, CDR2 SYDVKM. The CDR3 DNA is TGTGCCGGCGGGACTAGCGGCCTGGGTGAGCAGTTCTTC. Translated: CAGGTSGLGEQFF.

The chain combines TRBV6-1 with TRBJ2-7; no firm D call. The V gene's germline CDR1 is MNHNS and CDR2 SASEGT. Trimming took off 5 bases at V and 7 bases at J, with 12 bases between the two ends. CDR3 length equals 12 residues. The CDR3 loop reads CASSHNLWEQYF. Here the CDR3 DNA reads TGTGCCAGCAGTCATAATCTTTGGGAGCAGTACTTC.

V and J are TRBV5-1 and TRBJ2-2, with 10 bases matching TRBD1. With V trimmed by 5 bases and J by 4 bases, 14 bases remained unmatched. The CDR3 runs to 18 residues. CDR1 is SGHRS, CDR2 YFSETQ, per germline. Here the CDR3 reads CASRPGTGALRGTGELFF. The CDR3 nucleotides read TGCGCCAGCAGGCCCGGGACAGGGGCATTACGAGGCACCGGGGAGCTGTTTTTT.

The rearrangement uses TRBV6-6 and TRBJ2-4, with unresolved D. This CDR3 has 16 amino acids. V was trimmed by 1 base and J by 2 bases, leaving 12 bases between them. CDR1 and CDR2 from the germline V gene are MNHNY and SVGAGI (reference sequence). The CDR3 DNA is TGTGCCAGCAGTTACTTTCCACGCTCCTCCAAAAACATTCAGTACTTC. Its protein is CASSYFPRSSKNIQYF.